The 29 T cell receptor beta chains listed next were all sequenced from one sample in a study of cytomegalovirus exposure and HLA in healthy donors. 60 Vbeta and 13 Jbeta primers were used in PCR. TCRdb's table, derived via immunoSEQ multiplex PCR, lists solely in-frame clones and lacks some. The sample lists 180,000 or so clones, roughly 80% occurring once. The sequenced sample consisted of PBMCs. The receptors here all came from a woman younger than 35 in good health and CMV-seronegative.

This sequence joins TRBV10-3 and TRBJ2-5; 11 bases align to TRBD2. V shed 10 bases, J shed 3 bases, and the junction held 4 bases outside the gene matches. The CDR3 has 13 residues. Germline V gene data show CDR1 as ENHRY and CDR2 as SYGVKD. CDR3 sequence (DNA): TGTGCCACCCTGGGACTAGCGGAAGAGACCCAGTACTTC. Its protein is CATLGLAEETQYF.

This clone was detected once. This chain links TRBV7-2 with TRBJ2-7; 7 bases match TRBD2. This CDR3 has 15 residues. Germline V gene data show CDR1 as SGHTA and CDR2 as FQGNSA. The ends lost 4 bases at V and 5 bases at J; junction bases unmatched: 11. As DNA, the CDR3 is TGTGCCAGCAGCTCCCAGGTGGGAGGGCCCCACGAGCAGTACTTC. Protein sequence: CASSSQVGGPHEQYF.

The rearrangement joins TRBV7-2 to TRBJ2-2; D gene uncertain. This CDR3 has 13 amino acids. With 5 bases removed from V and 6 bases from J, the gap between germline ends came to 10 bases. CDR1 and CDR2 from the germline V gene are SGHTA and FQGNSA. The CDR3 sequence: CASSPGSAGELFF. CDR3 DNA sequence: TGTGCCAGCAGCCCCGGGTCCGCCGGGGAGCTGTTTTTT.

CDR3 sequence (DNA): TGTGCCAGTAAACTGAGTCGGGACAACCGGAACTATGGCTACACCTTC. It yields the protein CASKLSRDNRNYGYTF. The genes are TRBV19 and TRBJ1-2, with D tentatively TRBD1 (6 bases). Germline V gives CDR1 LNHDA, CDR2 SQIVND (reference sequence). The CDR3 consists of 16 residues. Trimming pared 7 bases from V and 2 bases from J, leaving 20 bases between.

The chain uses TRBV10-3 and TRBJ1-5, with D possibly being TRBD1 (5 bases). CDR1 is ENHRY, CDR2 SYGVKD, per germline. CDR3 size: 16 residues. Trimming stripped 0 bases from V and 6 bases from J, with 15 bases between. The CDR3 DNA sequence: TGTGCCATCAGTGAGTCGGGAGGGGCTGGAAGTCAGCCCCAGCATTTT. Amino acid sequence: CAISESGGAGSQPQHF.

The chain is built from TRBV5-1 and TRBJ2-7; a weak D match, TRBD2 (6 bases). The CDR3 spans 15 residues. Germline lookup yields CDR1 SGHRS and CDR2 YFSETQ. The V end lost 0 bases, the J end lost 4 bases, and 14 bases lay between the germline ends. CDR3 bases: TGCGCCAGCAGCTTGGGGACGGAGGGAATGTACGAGCAGTACTTC. As protein: CASSLGTEGMYEQYF.

The rearrangement links TRBV27 to TRBJ2-3; D gene ambiguous. Trimming removed 3 bases from V and 1 base from J, with 5 bases in between. The CDR3 is made up of 13 amino acids. Germline values: CDR1 MNHEY, CDR2 SMNVEV (reference sequence). The CDR3, as DNA: TGTGCCAGCAGTTTCGTCGGCACAGATACGCAGTATTTT. This translates into CASSFVGTDTQYF.

J is TRBJ1-5 and V is TRBV7-8; D unresolved. V was cut by 1 base and J by 0 bases, with 7 bases left in between. CDR3 size: 15 residues. Germline values: CDR1 SGHVS, CDR2 FQNEAQ. CDR3 in DNA: TGTGCCAGCAGCTTAGACGGGTATAGCAATCAGCCCCAGCATTTT. Residues: CASSLDGYSNQPQHF.

The V gene is TRBV20-1, the J gene TRBJ1-2; tentatively, D is TRBD1 (5 bases). Germline V CDR1 and CDR2: DFQATT, SNEGSKA (reference sequence). The CDR3 has 11 amino acids. V was clipped by 3 bases and J by 6 bases, with 8 bases between them. In DNA form, the CDR3 reads TGCAGTGCTAGCCAGGGTGATGGCTACACCTTC. Its protein product is CSASQGDGYTF.

CDR3 DNA sequence: TGTGCCAGCTCACCAGTGGGGGGATTGGTCTCAGATACGCAGTATTTT. Protein: CASSPVGGLVSDTQYF. The rearrangement joins TRBV18 to TRBJ2-3, with a possible D match to TRBD2 (6 bases). CDR1 and CDR2 from the germline V gene are KGHSH and LQKENI. This CDR3 has 16 residues. V was pared by 2 bases and J by 4 bases, with 16 bases between.

A few counts support this clone. The chain links TRBV7-8 to TRBJ2-5; tentative D call: TRBD1 (5 bases). Germline V lookup: CDR1 SGHVS, CDR2 FQNEAQ. Trimming stripped 2 bases from V and 9 bases from J, with 16 bases between. There are 14 residues in the CDR3. CDR3 sequence reads: CASSLNPGAVAQYF. For the CDR3, the DNA is TGTGCCAGCAGCTTAAACCCTGGGGCCGTGGCCCAGTACTTC.

The genes are TRBV6-6 and TRBJ1-6; D gene ambiguous. There are 13 residues in the CDR3. V gave up 0 bases and J gave up 7 bases, with 4 bases separating them. Germline CDR1 is MNHNY and CDR2 is SVGAGI (reference sequence). The CDR3 DNA reads TGTGCCAGCAGTTACTCCCCGAATTCACCCCTCCACTTT. Translation: CASSYSPNSPLHF.

The rearrangement joins TRBV19 to TRBJ1-4; TRBD1 matches at 7 bases. The V gene's germline CDR1 is LNHDA and CDR2 SQIVND (reference sequence). The ends lost 2 bases at V and 1 base at J; junction bases unmatched: 10. This CDR3 has 18 residues. The CDR3 sequence: CASSIPKQGTLTNEKLFF. For the CDR3, the DNA is TGTGCCAGTAGTATACCCAAACAGGGGACTCTAACTAATGAAAAACTGTTTTTT. Filled out from reference TRBV19 and TRBJ1-4, the complete variable domain reads DGGITQSPKYLFRKEGQNVTLSCEQNLNHDAMYWYRQDPGQGLRLIYYSQIVNDFQKGDIAEGYSVSREKKESFPLTVTSAQKNPTAFYLCASSIPKQGTLTNEKLFFGSGTQLSVL.

A few counts support this clone. The CDR3 loop reads CASSQDLRYEQYF. The CDR3 DNA is TGTGCCAGCAGCCAAGATTTACGGTACGAGCAGTACTTC. This chain uses TRBV4-2 with TRBJ2-7; D remains unclear. This CDR3 spans 13 amino acids. Germline V CDR1 and CDR2: LGHNA, YNFKEQ. Trimming stripped 0 bases from V and 4 bases from J, with 7 bases between.

The gene calls are TRBV6-6 and TRBJ1-2; unclear D gene. The CDR3 contains 14 residues. CDR1 is MNHNY, CDR2 SVGAGI, per germline (reference sequence). The V end was cut by 6 bases, the J end by 3 bases, with 14 bases between. CDR3 DNA: TGTGCCAGCAGGCCCGAACTTATCGACTATGGCTACACCTTC. Encoded protein: CASRPELIDYGYTF.

V is TRBV28 and J is TRBJ2-5; TRBD2 matches 8 bases. The germline gives CDR1 MDHEN, CDR2 SYDVKM. CDR3 length: 15 residues. V shed 1 base, J shed 9 bases, and the junction held 10 bases outside the gene matches. The CDR3 spells CASSLSSSGSWAQYF. CDR3 DNA sequence: TGTGCCAGCAGTTTATCATCCAGCGGGAGTTGGGCCCAGTACTTC.

The CDR3, as DNA: TGTGCCAGCAGTCGTTTGGGGACTAGCGGAGCGATAAGCTCCTACGAGCAGTACTTC. It specifies CASSRLGTSGAISSYEQYF. The chain carries TRBV28 and TRBJ2-7, with 11 bases identical to TRBD2. Germline trimming cut 5 bases from V and 0 bases from J; bases unmatched to any gene: 15. This CDR3 is 19 amino acids long. CDR1 MDHEN and CDR2 SYDVKM come from the germline V gene.

V and J are TRBV19 and TRBJ1-4; TRBD1 agrees at 11 bases. The V segment lost 5 bases and the J segment 0 bases; nucleotides outside the gene matches: 5. The CDR3 spans 17 residues. CDR1 is LNHDA and CDR2 is SQIVND in the germline V gene (reference sequence). This CDR3 reads CASSPGTGGTTNEKLFF. The CDR3 region has the DNA TGTGCCAGTAGTCCTGGGACAGGGGGAACAACTAATGAAAAACTGTTTTTT.

This clone appeared once. This chain connects TRBV2 to TRBJ1-3; weak D call: TRBD1 (5 bases). In germline, CDR1 is SNHLY, CDR2 FYNNEI. Between the trimmed V and J ends, which lost 9 bases and 0 bases, there was a span of 30 bases. The CDR3 runs 20 residues. CDR3: CASRFHGTLSYQSSGNTIYF. In DNA form, the CDR3 reads TGTGCCAGTAGATTCCATGGGACTTTATCGTACCAAAGCTCTGGAAACACCATATATTTT.

This clone was observed once. The chain employs TRBV2 and TRBJ1-5; tentative D call: TRBD1 (5 bases). Trimming cost V 7 bases and J 3 bases, with 13 bases left between them. Germline V CDR1 and CDR2: SNHLY, FYNNEI. The CDR3 is 14 residues long. The CDR3 region is CASNLGPNNQPQHF. For the CDR3, the DNA is TGTGCCAGCAATCTGGGGCCTAACAATCAGCCCCAGCATTTT.

The chain uses TRBV5-6 and TRBJ1-2; a possible D gene is TRBD1 (5 bases). The CDR3 covers 17 residues. The V end was cut by 4 bases, the J end by 2 bases, with 21 bases between. Germline V gene lookup returns CDR1 SGHDT and CDR2 YYEEEE. The CDR3, as DNA: TGTGCCAGCAGCCCCGTACCCGGGACTTGGGGGAACTATGGCTACACCTTC. This translates into CASSPVPGTWGNYGYTF.

This clone was seen only a few times. The rearrangement links TRBV28 to TRBJ1-5; the D is unclear. V lost 3 bases and J lost 3, with 18 bases in between. The germline gives CDR1 MDHEN, CDR2 SYDVKM. This CDR3 region has 17 residues. CDR3 sequence: CASSFSGNFFVNQPQHF. CDR3 nucleotides: TGTGCCAGCAGTTTTTCGGGGAATTTCTTCGTCAATCAGCCCCAGCATTTT.

Here the CDR3 reads CASRRRGRQSNTEAFF. The CDR3 DNA sequence: TGTGCCAGCAGGCGGAGGGGAAGACAGTCGAACACTGAAGCTTTCTTT. The rearrangement links TRBV28 to TRBJ1-1, with a tentative D call TRBD1 (5 bases). This CDR3 contains 16 residues. The V gene's germline CDR1 is MDHEN and CDR2 SYDVKM. Deletions cut 6 bases from V and 1 base from J, with 18 bases between.

The chain uses TRBV28 and TRBJ2-7, with D perhaps TRBD1 (6 bases). Trimming took off 2 bases at V and 3 bases at J, with 14 bases between the two ends. CDR1 and CDR2 from the germline V gene are MDHEN and SYDVKM. The CDR3 covers 15 residues. CDR3 nucleotide sequence: TGTGCCAGCAGTTTAAGGTCCAGGGGCAACTACGAGCAGTACTTC. Translated, it gives CASSLRSRGNYEQYF.

This chain connects TRBV2 to TRBJ1-5; possible D gene TRBD1, 6 bases. CDR1 SNHLY and CDR2 FYNNEI come from the germline V gene. The CDR3 length is 15 residues. V lost 6 bases and J 3 bases, leaving 15 bases between the germline ends. In nucleotides, the CDR3 is TGTGCCAGCAGAGATTCACAGGGTAACAATCAGCCCCAGCATTTT. This translates into CASRDSQGNNQPQHF.

The rearrangement uses TRBV5-1 and TRBJ1-4, with D perhaps matching TRBD1 (5 bases). The CDR3 runs to 14 residues. Trimming removed 4 bases at V and 8 bases at J, with 15 bases between. CDR1 is SGHRS and CDR2 is YFSETQ in the germline V gene. The CDR3, as DNA: TGCGCCAGCAGCCATGACCGGGGGAAGGAAAAACTGTTTTTT. Translated, it gives CASSHDRGKEKLFF.

This chain connects TRBV13 to TRBJ2-1; 10 nucleotides line up with TRBD2. In germline, CDR1 is PRHDT, CDR2 FYEKMQ (reference sequence). Losses at the gene ends were 5 bases for V and 7 bases for J; bases not matched to a gene: 20. The CDR3 is made up of 19 amino acids. This chain's CDR3 is CASSPLAQREGLGRNEQFF. CDR3 in DNA: TGTGCCAGCAGCCCCCTTGCCCAGCGGGAGGGCCTGGGGCGAAATGAGCAGTTCTTC.

In its sample, this clone was seen a few times. This chain joins TRBV7-9 and TRBJ1-2; D gene unclear. V was trimmed by 1 base and J by 7 bases, leaving 13 bases between them. This CDR3 spans 14 amino acids. The germline CDR1 and CDR2 sequences are SEHNR and FQNEAQ (reference sequence). The CDR3 nucleotides are TGTGCCAGCAGCTTAGGGCGACTGCTAGGTGGCTACACCTTC. Protein product: CASSLGRLLGGYTF. Based on the CDR3 plus reference TRBV7-9 and TRBJ1-2, the full variable domain is DTGVSQNPRHKITKRGQNVTFRCDPISEHNRLYWYRQTLGQGPEFLTYFQNEAQLEKSRLLSDRFSAERPKGSFSTLEIQRTEQGDSAMYLCASSLGRLLGGYTFGSGTRLTVV.

The chain uses TRBV5-4 and TRBJ2-7, with 9 bases matching TRBD1. This CDR3 spans 17 amino acids. V dropped 1 base and J dropped 1; count of bases not matched to a gene: 9. Germline CDR1 reads SGHNT; CDR2 reads YYREEE (reference sequence). In nucleotides, the CDR3 is TGTGCCAGCAGCTTGAGCTCGGGACAGGGCCTTTCCTACGAGCAGTACTTC. It codes for CASSLSSGQGLSYEQYF.